The entry below gives a single T cell receptor (beta chain) sequence along with its context. Its target is not known. Produced via immunoSEQ multiplex PCR; TCRdb's table is partial and in-frame only. There are more than 95,000 clones in the sample; about 90% occur only once, and approximately 1.1% lies in the top ten. The data were obtained in a study of T cell responses to AZD1222 COVID-19 vaccine. About the study: Pooled samples include second doses given at about 4 or 12 weeks.

Trimming took off 6 bases at V and 0 bases at J, with 10 bases between the two ends. CDR3 length: 14 residues. Germline assignment: CDR1 MGHRA and CDR2 YSYEKL. Study-wide results and caveats: White British donors predominated, females outnumbered males, and clonal diversity was possibly underestimated. The breadth and depth of Spike-specific TCRs increased once two AZD1222 doses had been given. With dominance at 160-218 and 743-854, vaccine-associated CD4 TCRs spanned spike.

Specimen: peripheral blood, collected on day 0 of AZD1222 vaccination. The V gene is TRBV4-1, the J gene TRBJ2-3; D ambiguous. This TCR was sampled from an adult in good health. CDR3 protein: CASRLGISTDTQYF. DNA of the CDR3: TGCGCCAGCAGACTCGGAATTAGCACAGATACGCAGTATTTT.